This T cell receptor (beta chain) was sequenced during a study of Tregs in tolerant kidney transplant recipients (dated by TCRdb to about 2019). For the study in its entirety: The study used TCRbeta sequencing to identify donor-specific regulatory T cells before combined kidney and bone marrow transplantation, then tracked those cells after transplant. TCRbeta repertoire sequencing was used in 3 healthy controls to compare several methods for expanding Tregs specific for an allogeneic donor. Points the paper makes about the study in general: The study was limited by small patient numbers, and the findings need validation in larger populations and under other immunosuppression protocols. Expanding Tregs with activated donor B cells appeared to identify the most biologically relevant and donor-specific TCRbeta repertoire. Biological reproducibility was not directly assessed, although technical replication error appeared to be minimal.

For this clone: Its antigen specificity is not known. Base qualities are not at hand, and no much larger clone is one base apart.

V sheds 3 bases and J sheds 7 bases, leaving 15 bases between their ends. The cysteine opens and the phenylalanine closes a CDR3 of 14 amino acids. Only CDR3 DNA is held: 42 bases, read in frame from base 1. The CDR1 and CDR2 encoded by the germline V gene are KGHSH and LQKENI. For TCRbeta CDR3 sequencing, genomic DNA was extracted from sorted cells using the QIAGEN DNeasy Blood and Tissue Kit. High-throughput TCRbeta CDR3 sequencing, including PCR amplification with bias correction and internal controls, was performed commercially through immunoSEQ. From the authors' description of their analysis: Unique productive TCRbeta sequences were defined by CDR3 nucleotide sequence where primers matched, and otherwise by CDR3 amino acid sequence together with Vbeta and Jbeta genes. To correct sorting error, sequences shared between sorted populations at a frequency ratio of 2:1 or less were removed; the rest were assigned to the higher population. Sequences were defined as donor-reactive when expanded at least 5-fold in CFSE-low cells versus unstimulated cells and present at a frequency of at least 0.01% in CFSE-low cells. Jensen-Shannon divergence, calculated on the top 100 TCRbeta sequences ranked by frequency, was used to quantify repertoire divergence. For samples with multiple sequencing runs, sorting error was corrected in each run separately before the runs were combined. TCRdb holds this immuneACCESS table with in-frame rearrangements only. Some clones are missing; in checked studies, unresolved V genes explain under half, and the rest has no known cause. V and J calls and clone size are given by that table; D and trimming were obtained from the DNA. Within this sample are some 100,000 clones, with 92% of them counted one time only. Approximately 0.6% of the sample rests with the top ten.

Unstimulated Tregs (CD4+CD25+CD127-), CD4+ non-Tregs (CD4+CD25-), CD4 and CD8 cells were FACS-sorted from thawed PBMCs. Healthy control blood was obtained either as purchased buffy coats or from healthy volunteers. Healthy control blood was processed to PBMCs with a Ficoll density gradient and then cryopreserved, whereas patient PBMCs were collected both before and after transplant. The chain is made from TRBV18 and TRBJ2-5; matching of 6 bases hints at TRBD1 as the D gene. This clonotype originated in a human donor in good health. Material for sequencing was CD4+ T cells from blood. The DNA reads TGTGCCAGCTCACCCCTGGACAGTGCTGGGACCCAGTACTTC. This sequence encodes CASSPLDSAGTQYF.